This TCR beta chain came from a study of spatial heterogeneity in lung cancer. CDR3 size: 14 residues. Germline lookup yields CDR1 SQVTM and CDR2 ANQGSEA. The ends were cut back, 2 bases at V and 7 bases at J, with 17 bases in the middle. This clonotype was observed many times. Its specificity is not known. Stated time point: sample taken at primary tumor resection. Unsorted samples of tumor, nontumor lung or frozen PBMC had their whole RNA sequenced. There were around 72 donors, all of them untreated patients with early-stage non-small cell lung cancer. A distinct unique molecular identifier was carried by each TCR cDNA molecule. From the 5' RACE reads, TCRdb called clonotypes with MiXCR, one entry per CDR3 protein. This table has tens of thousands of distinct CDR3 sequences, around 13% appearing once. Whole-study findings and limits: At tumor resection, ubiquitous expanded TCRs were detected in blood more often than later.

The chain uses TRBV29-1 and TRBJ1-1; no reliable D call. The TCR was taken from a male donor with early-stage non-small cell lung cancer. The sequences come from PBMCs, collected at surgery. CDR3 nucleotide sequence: TGCAGCGTTGAACATGACCGTAAAGGCGGTGAAGCTTTCTTT. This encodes CSVEHDRKGGEAFF.